The entry that follows covers one T cell receptor (beta chain) sequence. What it recognizes is unknown. Some clones are missing from TCRdb's copy, which holds only in-frame ones; the method was immunoSEQ multiplex PCR. The sample includes approximately 150,000 clones, 80% to 95% of them seen just once. These data originate in a study of T cell responses to AZD1222 COVID-19 vaccine. Overall study: Second-dose intervals near 4 or 12 weeks were combined.

General observations from the study: The CD4 TCRs associated with vaccination extended across spike and predominated at 160-218 and 743-854. In the spike-specific TCR repertoire, nearly half reportedly target unmutated variant regions.

Material: peripheral blood, obtained on day 0 of AZD1222 vaccination. This receptor was identified in an adult in good health.

The CDR3 coding sequence is TGTGCCAGCAGCAAACTGAGTTGCGGGACAGGCTACGATGGCTACACCTTC. Its translation: CASSKLSCGTGYDGYTF. The chain carries TRBV21-1 and TRBJ1-2; TRBD1, the D gene given by the table, was not confirmed from the DNA. TRBV21-1 is an annotated pseudogene. CDR3 length: 17 residues.